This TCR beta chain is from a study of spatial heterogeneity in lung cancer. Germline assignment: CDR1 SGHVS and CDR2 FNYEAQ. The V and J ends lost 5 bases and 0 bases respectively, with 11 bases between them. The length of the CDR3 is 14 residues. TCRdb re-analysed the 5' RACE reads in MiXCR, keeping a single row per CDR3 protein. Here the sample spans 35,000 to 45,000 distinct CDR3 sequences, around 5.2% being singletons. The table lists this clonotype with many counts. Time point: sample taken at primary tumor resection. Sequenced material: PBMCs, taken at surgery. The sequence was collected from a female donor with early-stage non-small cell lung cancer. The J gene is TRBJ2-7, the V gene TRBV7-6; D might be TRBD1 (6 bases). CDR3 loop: CASSMGHNSYEQYF. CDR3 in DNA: TGTGCCAGCAGCATGGGACACAACTCCTACGAGCAGTACTTC.